This T cell receptor (beta chain) was profiled in a study of T cells in localized non-small cell lung cancer. Some clones are missing from TCRdb's copy, which holds only in-frame ones; the method was immunoSEQ multiplex PCR. The sample contains about 11,000 clones, roughly 90% of which appear only once. There are a few counts of this clone. The V end lost 0 bases, the J end lost 6 bases, and 8 bases lay between the germline ends. The CDR3 length is 13 residues. Germline V lookup: CDR1 MRHNA, CDR2 SNTAGT. Material: peripheral blood, obtained before any cancer treatment. The chain links TRBV6-4 to TRBJ1-2; D not resolved. This receptor was identified in a male donor at least 60 years old with stage III lung adenocarcinoma. The CDR3 here is CASSDSEHDGYTF. The CDR3 DNA is TGTGCCAGCAGTGACTCAGAACACGATGGCTACACCTTC.